The rows below give T cell receptor beta chains drawn from one sample of a study of blood T cells in healthy people across ages. Each CDR3 protein is one row after TCRdb ran MiXCR on the 5' RACE reads. Among hundreds of thousands of distinct CDR3 sequences listed, under 65% were seen once. Sequences were obtained from blood. Receptors originate from a man in his 60s in good health. Both conserved end residues are part of each CDR3. The D gene is left open where the match is weak. A row's size may be missing; if present it is once, few, many or a size class.

j_call d_call v_call clone_size cdr3_aa cdr3_nt
TRBJ2-7 TRBD1 TRBV20-1 . CSATDRGWEQYF TGCAGTGCAACGGACAGGGGGTGGGAGCAGTACTTC
TRBJ2-5 . TRBV5-1 many CASSLGGGTQETQYF TGCGCCAGCAGCTTGGGGGGCGGCACCCAAGAGACCCAGTACTTC
TRBJ2-7 TRBD1 TRBV6-1 few CAGTAYEQYF TGTGCTGGGACAGCCTACGAGCAGTACTTC
TRBJ1-4 . TRBV6-2/TRBV6-3 . CAHSIAPSGKLFF TGTGCCCATTCGATCGCTCCCAGCGGAAAACTGTTTTTT
TRBJ2-7 TRBD1 TRBV3-1 few CASSQEGTESYEQYF TGTGCCAGCAGCCAAGAAGGGACAGAGTCCTACGAGCAGTACTTC
TRBJ1-4 TRBD1 TRBV6-1 . CASRDAGQPNGEKLFF TGTGCCAGCAGGGATGCGGGACAGCCAAATGGTGAAAAACTGTTTTTT
TRBJ1-2 . TRBV7-4 few CASSFTASSSYGYTF TGTGCCAGCAGCTTTACGGCCAGCTCGTCCTATGGCTACACCTTC
TRBJ2-1 TRBD2 TRBV6-5 . CASSPLAGASNEQFF TGTGCCAGCAGCCCTCTAGCGGGGGCCTCCAATGAGCAGTTCTTC
TRBJ2-7 TRBD1 TRBV18 . CASSLSVGTGDVGPYEQYF TGTGCCAGCTCTCTCTCCGTAGGGACAGGCGACGTGGGGCCCTACGAGCAGTACTTC
TRBJ2-1 . TRBV20-1 . CSARGVGGSYNEQFF TGCAGTGCTAGAGGTGTGGGGGGCTCCTACAATGAGCAGTTCTTC
TRBJ2-5 . TRBV6-1 . CASTSRGAQETQYF TGTGCCAGCACTTCACGAGGGGCCCAAGAGACCCAGTACTTC
TRBJ2-5 TRBD2 TRBV7-9 . CASSLRTSGGKETQYF TGTGCCAGCAGCCTGAGGACTAGCGGGGGGAAAGAGACCCAGTACTTC
TRBJ2-1 . TRBV9 . CASSVVQGNEQFF TGTGCCAGCAGCGTAGTGCAAGGGAATGAGCAGTTCTTC
TRBJ2-7 . TRBV28 . CASRGNREFSYEQYF TGTGCCAGCAGGGGGAACCGGGAGTTCTCCTACGAGCAGTACTTC
TRBJ2-5 TRBD2 TRBV20-1 . CSALLTSGGAQETQYF TGCAGTGCTTTACTTACTAGCGGGGGGGCTCAAGAGACCCAGTACTTC
TRBJ2-4 . TRBV20-1 . CSAGNRTLAKNIQYF TGCAGTGCTGGGAACAGAACCCTAGCCAAAAACATTCAGTACTTC
TRBJ1-1 TRBD1 TRBV20-1 many CSARGDRERQAFF TGCAGTGCTAGGGGGGACAGGGAAAGGCAGGCTTTCTTT
TRBJ2-3 . TRBV29-1 few CSVKGTDTQYF TGCAGCGTGAAGGGCACAGATACGCAGTATTTT
TRBJ1-5 TRBD1 TRBV6-5 . CASRPTGAGQPQHF TGTGCCAGCAGGCCCACAGGGGCGGGTCAGCCCCAGCATTTT
TRBJ2-5 . TRBV5-5 few CASSSQGGSAETQYF TGTGCCAGCAGCTCCCAAGGAGGGAGCGCCGAGACCCAGTACTTC
TRBJ2-5 . TRBV20-1 . CSARMDYRETQYF TGCAGTGCTAGGATGGACTACCGGGAGACCCAGTACTTC
TRBJ2-1 TRBD2 TRBV20-1 few CSATRTSSSSYNEQFF TGCAGTGCTACCCGGACTAGCTCTAGCTCCTACAATGAGCAGTTCTTC
TRBJ1-6 . TRBV6-6 few CASRFGTLNSPLHF TGTGCCAGTCGCTTCGGGACACTCAATTCACCCCTCCACTTT
TRBJ1-2 . TRBV20-1 . CSGRSGQGAGYGYTF TGCAGTGGCAGGAGCGGTCAGGGTGCAGGCTATGGCTACACCTTC
TRBJ1-2 . TRBV20-1 once CSARDQGRNGYTF TGCAGTGCTAGAGACCAGGGGAGAAATGGCTACACCTTC
TRBJ1-4 . TRBV29-1 . CSAGLTAEKLFF TGCAGCGCGGGACTTACGGCTGAAAAACTGTTTTTT
TRBJ2-5 . TRBV9 . CASSVESRGAGETQYF TGTGCCAGCAGCGTAGAATCCCGGGGGGCGGGAGAGACCCAGTACTTC
TRBJ2-7 . TRBV25-1 . CASSERGETNYEQYF TGTGCCAGCAGTGAACGAGGGGAGACGAATTACGAGCAGTACTTC